Each of the 19 T cell receptor beta chains below was sequenced from the same sample in a study of early T cells in non-severe SARS-CoV-2 infection. TCRdb itself ran the 5' RACE reads through MiXCR, one entry per CDR3 protein. The sample carries 25,000 to 30,000 distinct CDR3 sequences, 4.4% recorded once. Sample: whole blood. The receptors shown here come from an adult who was a healthcare worker with PCR-confirmed SARS-CoV-2 infection or an uninfected control (not recorded which).

This clonotype has a count of ten or more. The V and J genes are TRBV7-8 and TRBJ2-1; 10 nucleotides match TRBD2. Trimming took 1 base from V and 6 from J; bases not matched to a gene: 6. The CDR3 covers 16 residues. Germline-derived CDR1 and CDR2 are SGHVS and FQNEAQ. CDR3 region: CASSLGSSGRGNEQFF. CDR3 nucleotide sequence: TGTGCCAGCAGCTTAGGGTCTAGCGGGAGAGGCAATGAGCAGTTCTTC.

The J gene is TRBJ2-2, the V gene TRBV7-8, with 12 bases aligning to TRBD2. The CDR3 consists of 17 residues. Germline V gives CDR1 SGHVS, CDR2 FQNEAQ. With 5 bases clipped from V and 5 bases from J, the junction kept 9 bases outside the gene matches. The CDR3 region has the DNA TGTGCCAGCAGCCCCAGACTAGCGGGAGACGGGACCGGGGAGCTGTTTTTT. Its translation: CASSPRLAGDGTGELFF. The entire variable domain, with the rest obtained from reference TRBV7-8 and TRBJ2-2, is as follows: GAGVSQSPRYKVAKRGQDVALRCDPISGHVSLFWYQQALGQGPEFLTYFQNEAQLDKSGLPSDRFFAERPEGSVSTLKIQRTQQEDSAVYLCASSPRLAGDGTGELFFGEGSRLTVL.

This clonotype was detected ten times or more. This chain links TRBV7-3 with TRBJ2-1; D is unresolved. Trimming removed 5 bases at V and 2 bases at J, with 10 bases between. CDR1 and CDR2 (germline): SGHTA, FQGTGA. There are 14 residues in the CDR3. The CDR3 is CASSPAHTYNEQFF. The CDR3 nucleotides are TGTGCCAGCAGCCCGGCCCATACCTACAATGAGCAGTTCTTC.

Ten or more counts support this clonotype. J is TRBJ2-7 and V is TRBV9; 11 positions agree with TRBD1. This CDR3 has 14 residues. The V and J ends lost 2 bases and 6 bases, in that order; junction bases with no gene match: 4. CDR1 and CDR2 (germline): SGDLS, YYNGEE. CDR3 loop: CASSVHGTGGEQYF. CDR3 nucleotide sequence: TGTGCCAGCAGCGTCCACGGGACAGGGGGCGAGCAGTACTTC.

This clonotype was detected ten times or more. The chain has TRBV4-3 and TRBJ1-1; D is ambiguous. V lost 1 base and J 5 bases, leaving 8 bases between the germline ends. This CDR3 is 13 amino acids long. Looked up from germline, CDR1 is LGHNA and CDR2 is YSLEER. The CDR3 sequence: CASSQGHITEAFF. CDR3 DNA: TGCGCCAGCAGCCAAGGACATATTACTGAAGCTTTCTTT.

This clonotype was counted a few times. The V and J genes are TRBV11-2 and TRBJ1-6; D is ambiguous. The germline V gene has CDR1 SGHAT and CDR2 FQNNGV. CDR3 length: 12 residues. V was cut by 2 bases and J by 8 bases, with 4 bases left in between. CDR3 sequence (DNA): TGTGCCAGCAGCTTAATGCATTCACCCCTCCACTTT. Amino acids: CASSLMHSPLHF.

This clonotype was seen ten or more times. J is TRBJ1-2 and V is TRBV12-3 or TRBV12-4; TRBD1 agrees at 10 bases. Germline trimming cut 5 bases from V and 5 bases from J; bases unmatched to any gene: 14. This CDR3 region has 17 residues. CDR3 in amino acids: CASSPGQGPVAGYGYTF. The CDR3 bases are TGTGCCAGCAGTCCGGGACAGGGGCCCGTTGCGGGGTATGGCTACACCTTC.

This clonotype was seen at least ten times. The CDR3 sequence is CASSVTGLSNQPQHF. CDR3 nucleotides: TGTGCCAGCAGTGTAACCGGGCTGAGCAATCAGCCCCAGCATTTT. The V gene is TRBV2, the J gene TRBJ1-5; D call uncertain. Germline CDR1 reads SNHLY; CDR2 reads FYNNEI. This CDR3 comprises 15 residues. Trimming pared 4 bases from V and 1 base from J, leaving 11 bases between.

In this sample, this clonotype turned up many times. This chain joins TRBV19 and TRBJ2-1; 14 nucleotides align to TRBD2. Germline-derived CDR1 and CDR2 are LNHDA and SQIVND (reference sequence). The J segment lost 7 bases and the V segment lost 7 bases, leaving 9 bases of the junction unmatched. The CDR3 is made up of 16 amino acids. CDR3 DNA: TGTGCCAGTACCTCATTGACTAGCGGGAGGGTTAATGAGCAGTTCTTC. The encoded protein is CASTSLTSGRVNEQFF. Using reference TRBV19 and TRBJ2-1 for the parts outside the CDR3, the full variable domain is DGGITQSPKYLFRKEGQNVTLSCEQNLNHDAMYWYRQDPGQGLRLIYYSQIVNDFQKGDIAEGYSVSREKKESFPLTVTSAQKNPTAFYLCASTSLTSGRVNEQFFGPGTRLTVL.

As concerns this clonotype: A much larger clone is a single base away; this may be a read error. For the CDR3, the DNA is TGTGCCAGCAGCTCAGAGAGCCAGGGGACTAGCGGGTTGGGGAATGAGCAGTTCTTC. Translation gives CASSSESQGTSGLGNEQFF. The chain employs TRBV7-3 and TRBJ2-1; TRBD2 matches at 12 bases. With 4 bases clipped from V and 7 bases from J, the junction kept 17 bases outside the gene matches. There are 19 residues in the CDR3. CDR1 is SGHTA and CDR2 is FQGTGA in the germline V gene.

V usage is TRBV4-3 and J usage is TRBJ2-1; D is undetermined. Trimming removed 1 base from V and 7 bases from J, with 8 bases in between. From germline, CDR1 is LGHNA and CDR2 YSLEER. The CDR3 covers 13 residues. The CDR3 spells CASSQGWGNEQFF. DNA of the CDR3: TGCGCCAGCAGCCAAGGTTGGGGTAATGAGCAGTTCTTC.

This clonotype has ten or more counts. V and J are TRBV7-9 and TRBJ1-2; 9 nucleotides align to TRBD1. The CDR3 is made up of 17 amino acids. CDR1 is SEHNR and CDR2 is FQNEAQ in the germline V gene (reference sequence). J lost 4 bases, V lost 5 bases, and 14 bases had no gene match. Here the CDR3 DNA reads TGTGCCAGCAGCCTACAGGGGGCGCATTCAACTACCTATGGCTACACCTTC. Translating gives CASSLQGAHSTTYGYTF.

This clonotype has ten or more counts. The J gene is TRBJ2-2, the V gene TRBV7-3; 9 bases line up with TRBD1. This CDR3 region has 16 residues. Germline assignment: CDR1 SGHTA and CDR2 FQGTGA. The junction had 10 bases not matched to a gene; V was cut back by 5 bases and J by 6 bases. The CDR3 bases are TGTGCCAGCAGCCAAGGAGGGACAGGGTTGGCCGGGGAGCTGTTTTTT. It specifies CASSQGGTGLAGELFF.

This clonotype showed up many times. This rearrangement joins TRBV7-8 to TRBJ2-1, with TRBD2 matching 7 bases. The V and J ends lost 1 base and 3 bases, in that order; junction bases with no gene match: 3. The CDR3 covers 15 residues. CDR1 SGHVS and CDR2 FQNEAQ come from the germline V gene. This CDR3 is CASSLGGDYYNEQFF. CDR3 nucleotides: TGTGCCAGCAGCTTAGGGGGGGACTACTACAATGAGCAGTTCTTC.

This clonotype appeared many times. The rearrangement links TRBV2 to TRBJ1-5, with D perhaps matching TRBD1 (6 bases). The CDR3 length is 15 residues. Trimming took 10 bases from V and 0 from J, leaving 16 bases between them. Germline lookup yields CDR1 SNHLY and CDR2 FYNNEI. This chain's CDR3 is CATGEFPHSNQPQHF. CDR3 DNA: TGTGCCACAGGGGAGTTTCCGCATAGCAATCAGCCCCAGCATTTT.

This clonotype was counted many times. This chain links TRBV28 with TRBJ2-1, with 12 positions matching TRBD2. The CDR3 consists of 17 residues. After removal of 9 bases from V and 0 bases from J, the junction contained 9 bases not matched to a gene. Germline V lookup: CDR1 MDHEN, CDR2 SYDVKM. Written as DNA, the CDR3 is TGTGCCAGTGTGAGGACTAGCGGGGATAGCTCCTACAATGAGCAGTTCTTC. Protein product: CASVRTSGDSSYNEQFF.

This clonotype was picked up many times. The rearrangement uses TRBV5-1 and TRBJ2-1; D perhaps matches TRBD2 (6 bases). The germline V gene has CDR1 SGHRS and CDR2 YFSETQ. The CDR3 extends over 15 amino acids. The V end lost 2 bases, the J end lost 4 bases, and 13 bases lay between the germline ends. CDR3 region: CASSLSGGGYNEQFF. In nucleotides, the CDR3 is TGCGCCAGCAGCTTATCAGGAGGAGGGTACAATGAGCAGTTCTTC.

This clonotype has ten or more counts. The V and J genes are TRBV18 and TRBJ2-1, with TRBD1 as a possible D gene (5 bases). The V end was cut by 1 base, the J end by 10 bases, with 8 bases between. The CDR3 loop spans 12 amino acids. Germline loops: CDR1 KGHSH, CDR2 LQKENI. CDR3 coding DNA: TGTGCCAGCTCACCACTTAACAGGGAGCAGTTCTTC. Protein: CASSPLNREQFF.

With regard to this clonotype: This clone may be a read error of a much larger clone one base away. The chain recombines TRBV11-3 with TRBJ2-3; 8 positions agree with TRBD2. CDR1 and CDR2 from the germline V gene are SGHNT and YENEEA. With V trimmed by 5 bases and J by 8 bases, 12 bases remained unmatched. This CDR3 is built from 15 residues. The DNA of the CDR3 is TGTGCCAGCAGCGCCCCTGCCTTAGCGGGATCTACGCAGTATTTT. Amino acid sequence: CASSAPALAGSTQYF.